This T cell receptor beta chain was identified during a study of tumor-infiltrating lymphocytes in primary liver carcinoma. Overall study: The patients, men and women alike, were aged 30 to 69 years. All lesions had stage T1-T3 N0M0 and about 4 to 10 cm widths.

Study conclusions and caveats: Less overlap was seen in tumor-adjacent and tumor-blood pairs than in tumor region pairs.

Blood RNA was derived from unsorted whole blood, and germline DNA was extracted too. In regard to this clonotype: Its antigen is undetermined. The junction departs from the called germline gene at one end, perhaps through a read error.

The germline CDR1 and CDR2 sequences are SGHRS and YFSETQ. This CDR3 contains 19 residues. The investigators made TCR beta cDNA from approximately 0.5 ug total RNA, using a constant-region primer. Three nested multiplex PCR rounds, a slightly modified ARM-PCR, produced the libraries for TCR beta. TRBV1-TRBV30 forward primers and a C-beta reverse primer were used in the first two PCR rounds, which each ran for approximately 11 cycles. Each CDR3 protein gets one entry after TCRdb re-called the multiplex PCR reads with MiXCR. The repertoire holds around 210,000 distinct CDR3 sequences, around 60% seen once, with roughly 7% in the top ten.

This receptor was taken from an older woman with primary liver carcinoma and hepatitis B virus infection. Specimen: peripheral blood. The chain couples TRBV5-1 to TRBJ1-4, with 8 bases identical to TRBD1. CDR3 bases: TGCGCCAGCAGCTTGGTTCGGAGACAGGGGAAGGCGGCTAATGGAAAACTGTTTTTT. Translated: CASSLVRRQGKAANGKLFF.